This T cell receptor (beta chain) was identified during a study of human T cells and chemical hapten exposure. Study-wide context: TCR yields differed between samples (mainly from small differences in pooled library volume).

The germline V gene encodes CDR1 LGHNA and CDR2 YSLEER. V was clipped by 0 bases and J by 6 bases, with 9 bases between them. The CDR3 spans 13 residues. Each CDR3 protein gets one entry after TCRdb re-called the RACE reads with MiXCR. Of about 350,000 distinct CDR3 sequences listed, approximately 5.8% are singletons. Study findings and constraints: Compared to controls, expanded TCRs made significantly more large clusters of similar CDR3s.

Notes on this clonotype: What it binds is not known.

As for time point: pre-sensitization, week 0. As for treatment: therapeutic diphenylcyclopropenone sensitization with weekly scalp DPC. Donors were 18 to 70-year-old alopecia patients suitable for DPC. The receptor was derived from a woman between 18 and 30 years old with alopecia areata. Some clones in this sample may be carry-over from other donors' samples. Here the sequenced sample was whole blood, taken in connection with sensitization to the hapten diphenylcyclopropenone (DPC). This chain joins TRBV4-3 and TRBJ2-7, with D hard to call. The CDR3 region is CASSQEEGREQYF. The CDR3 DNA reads TGCGCCAGCAGCCAAGAGGAAGGGCGCGAGCAGTACTTC.